This T cell receptor beta chain was sequenced during a study of cytomegalovirus exposure and HLA in healthy donors. 60 Vbeta and 13 Jbeta primers were used in PCR. Only in-frame clones appear in the TCRdb table, and some are missing; sequencing was by immunoSEQ multiplex PCR. This repertoire shows approximately 100,000 clones, more than 75% found once; its top ten account for under 5%. CDR3 length: 16 amino acids. Germline lookup yields CDR1 SGHTA and CDR2 FQGTGA. V lost 0 bases and J 0 bases, leaving 9 bases between the germline ends. The clonotype comes from a woman in her forties or fifties in good health and CMV-seropositive. The rearrangement joins TRBV7-3 to TRBJ2-1, with D possibly being TRBD1 (5 bases). The sample was PBMCs. The CDR3 DNA follows: TGTGCCAGCAGCTTAACCAGGGAAAGCTCCTACAATGAGCAGTTCTTC. It specifies CASSLTRESSYNEQFF.